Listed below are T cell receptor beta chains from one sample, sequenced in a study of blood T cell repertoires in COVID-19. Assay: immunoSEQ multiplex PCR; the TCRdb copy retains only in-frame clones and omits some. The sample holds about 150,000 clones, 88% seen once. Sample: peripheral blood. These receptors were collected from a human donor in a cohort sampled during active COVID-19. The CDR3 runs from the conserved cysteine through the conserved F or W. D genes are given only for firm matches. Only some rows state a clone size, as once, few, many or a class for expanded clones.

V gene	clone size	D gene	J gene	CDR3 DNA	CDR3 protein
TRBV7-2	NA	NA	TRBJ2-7	TGTGCCAGCAGCTTAGTGGCAGGGGACTATTCCTACGAGCAGTACTTC	CASSLVAGDYSYEQYF
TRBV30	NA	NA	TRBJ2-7	TGTGCCTGGACTTCCGGAGTAGTCTACGAGCAGTACTTC	CAWTSGVVYEQYF
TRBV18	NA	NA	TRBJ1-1	TGTGCCAGCTCACCGGCGCGGGCCCCGAACACTGAAGCTTTCTTT	CASSPARAPNTEAFF
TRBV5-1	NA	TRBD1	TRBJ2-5	TGCGCCAGCAGCGGGACAGGGGGCTTAGAGACCCAGTACTTC	CASSGTGGLETQYF
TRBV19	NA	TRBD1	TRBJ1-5	TGTGCCAGTAGTCGAGGGGGCCGCAATCAGCCCCAGCATTTT	CASSRGGRNQPQHF
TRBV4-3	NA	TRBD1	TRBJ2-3	TGCGCCAGCAGCCAAGAGAGGACAGGGCCAAGCACAGATACGCAGTATTTT	CASSQERTGPSTDTQYF
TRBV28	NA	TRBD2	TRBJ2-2	TGTGCCAGCAGTCCACCGGGACTAGCGGGAGCTGGCGGGGAGCTGTTTTTT	CASSPPGLAGAGGELFF
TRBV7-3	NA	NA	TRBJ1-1	TGTGCCAGCAGCTTAACTCCAGGGATCCCTGAAGCTTTCTTT	CASSLTPGIPEAFF
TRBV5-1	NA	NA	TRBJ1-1	TGCGCCAGCAGCTTGACAGTGCCCGGGGGTATGAACACTGAAGCTTTCTTT	CASSLTVPGGMNTEAFF
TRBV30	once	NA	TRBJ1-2	TGTGCCTGGAGTGTTGGGGAGTATGGCTACACCTTC	CAWSVGEYGYTF
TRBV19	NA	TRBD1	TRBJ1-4	TGTGCCAGTAGTATTGGGGACAGTATTATCGCAACTAATGAAAAACTGTTTTTT	CASSIGDSIIATNEKLFF
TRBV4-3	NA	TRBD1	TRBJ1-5	TGCGCCAGCAGCCAAGATTTTGACAGGGTCAATCAGCCCCAGCATTTT	CASSQDFDRVNQPQHF
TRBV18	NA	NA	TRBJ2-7	TGTGCCAGCTCACCGATGAGGGATTCCTACGAGCAGTACTTC	CASSPMRDSYEQYF
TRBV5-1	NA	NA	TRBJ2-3	TGCGCCAGCAGCTTGGGACAGAACACAGATACGCAGTATTTT	CASSLGQNTDTQYF
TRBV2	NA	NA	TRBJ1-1	TGTGCCGGGGCGCAATGGGAAGTAGTCACTGAAGCTTTCTTT	CAGAQWEVVTEAFF
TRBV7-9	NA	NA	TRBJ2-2	TGTGCCAGCAGCAATATAGGCCAGCAGGAAGGAAACACCGGGGAGCTGTTTTTT	CASSNIGQQEGNTGELFF
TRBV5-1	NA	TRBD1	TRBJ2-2	TGCGCCAGCAGCTTGGGACAGGGGGCCGGGGAGCTGTTTTTT	CASSLGQGAGELFF
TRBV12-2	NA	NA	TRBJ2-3	TGTGCAAGTCGCTTAGTAACCGGGACAAAGGGAAGGGATACGCAGTATTTT	CASRLVTGTKGRDTQYF
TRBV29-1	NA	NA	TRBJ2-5	TGCAGCGTCGGGATCGGAGGGGAGGAGACCCAGTACTTC	CSVGIGGEETQYF
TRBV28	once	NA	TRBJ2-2	TGTGCCAGCAGTGGGGCAGGGTCGACCGGGGAGCTGTTTTTT	CASSGAGSTGELFF
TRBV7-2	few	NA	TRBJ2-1	TGTGCCAGCAGCTTAGACAGGTTGCAGTTCTTC	CASSLDRLQFF
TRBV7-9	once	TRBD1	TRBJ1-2	TGTGCCAGCAGCTCCGGGACAGGGACTAACTATGGCTACACCTTC	CASSSGTGTNYGYTF
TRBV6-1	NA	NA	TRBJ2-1	TGTGCCAGCAGTGAAAGCCGCGATGAGCAGTTCTTC	CASSESRDEQFF
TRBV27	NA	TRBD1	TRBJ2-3	TGTGCCAGCACCCCCCTCCACACACAGGGGCCAAGCACAGATACGCAGTATTTT	CASTPLHTQGPSTDTQYF
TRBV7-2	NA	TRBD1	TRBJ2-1	TGTGCCAGCAGCTTAGAGATATTCAGGGGGGAGCAGTTCTTC	CASSLEIFRGEQFF
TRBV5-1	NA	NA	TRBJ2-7	TGCGCCAGCAGTGAGATATTTGCGTCTATCGCGGGATCTAACTCCTACGAGCAGTACTTC	CASSEIFASIAGSNSYEQYF
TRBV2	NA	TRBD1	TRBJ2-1	TGTGCCAGCAGTCAGACAGGGGGCTCTTACAATGAGCAGTTCTTC	CASSQTGGSYNEQFF
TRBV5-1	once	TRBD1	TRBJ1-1	TGCGCCAGCAGCTTGCAGGCAGGGGGCGTACGGACTGAAGCTTTCTTT	CASSLQAGGVRTEAFF
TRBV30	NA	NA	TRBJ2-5	TGTGCCTGGAGAGGTACCGGGACACCACAAGAGACCCAGTACTTC	CAWRGTGTPQETQYF
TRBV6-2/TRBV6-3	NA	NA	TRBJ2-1	TGTGCCAGCAGTTACAGAGCGTCCGTAAAAATCAATGAGCAGTTCTTC	CASSYRASVKINEQFF
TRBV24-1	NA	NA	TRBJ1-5	TGTGCCACCAGTGAGGACAGCCCGAAGGTAGCTCTTAGCAATCAGCCCCAGCATTTT	CATSEDSPKVALSNQPQHF
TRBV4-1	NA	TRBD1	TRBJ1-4	TGCGCCAGCAGCCAAGCCCCTGGAACGGGACAGACTAATGAAAAACTGTTTTTT	CASSQAPGTGQTNEKLFF
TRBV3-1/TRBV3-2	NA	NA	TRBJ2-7	TGTGCCAGCAGACGGGAAAGCTCCTACGAGCAGTACTTC	CASRRESSYEQYF
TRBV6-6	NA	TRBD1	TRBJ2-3	TGTGCCAGCAGCAACCGGGACAGGGACACAGATACGCAGTATTTT	CASSNRDRDTDTQYF
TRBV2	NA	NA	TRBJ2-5	TGTGCCAGCGGGAGACGGGGGACAGAGACCCCAGAGACCCAGTACTTC	CASGRRGTETPETQYF
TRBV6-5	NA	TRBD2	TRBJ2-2	TGTGCCAGCAGTTTGACTAGCGGGGGCCCGGGGGAGCTGTTTTTT	CASSLTSGGPGELFF
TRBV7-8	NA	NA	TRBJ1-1	TGTGCCAGCAGCTTCCGCACACCGAACACTGAAGCTTTCTTT	CASSFRTPNTEAFF
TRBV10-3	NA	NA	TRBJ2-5	TGTGCCACATCACAGGGTATGGAGACCCAGTACTTC	CATSQGMETQYF
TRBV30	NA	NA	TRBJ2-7	TGTGCCTGGAGTTCTACAGCCTACGAGCAGTACTTC	CAWSSTAYEQYF
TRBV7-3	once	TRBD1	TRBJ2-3	TGTGCCAGCAGCTTCCGGGACAGGGCAACAGATACGCAGTATTTT	CASSFRDRATDTQYF
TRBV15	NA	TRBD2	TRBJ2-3	TGTGCCACCAGCAGTCCGACGAGACTAGCGGGGACAGATACGCAGTATTTT	CATSSPTRLAGTDTQYF
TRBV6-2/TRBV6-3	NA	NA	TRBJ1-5	TGTGCCAGCAGTTACTCCAAACTGCCGGGGTCTAGCCCCAGGAATCAGCCCCAGCATTTT	CASSYSKLPGSSPRNQPQHF
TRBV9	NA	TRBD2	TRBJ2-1	TGTGCCAGCAGCGTAGCGATCTTGACTAGCGGGTTCGCCTACAATGAGCAGTTCTTC	CASSVAILTSGFAYNEQFF
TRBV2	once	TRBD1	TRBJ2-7	TGTGCCAGCAGGACGACAGGGGCCTCCTACGAGCAGTACTTC	CASRTTGASYEQYF
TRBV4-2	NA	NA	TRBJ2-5	TGTGCCAGCAGCCAAGTAGCTGGGGGGGCGGGGGAGACCCAGTACTTC	CASSQVAGGAGETQYF